Included here is one T cell receptor (beta chain) sequence, with context. The antigen this receptor binds is unknown. No qualities accompany the bases; no much larger clone lies one base away. These data belong to a study of response to subunit inactivated influenza vaccine (dated by TCRdb to the late 2010s). Context from the whole study: Deep quantitative T cell receptor repertoire profiling was used in the study to track responses to a trivalent subunit inactivated influenza vaccine. Study-wide findings and limitations: The authors suggested that each seasonal influenza vaccination may recruit only a limited number of new T cells.

From the germline V gene, CDR1 is KGHSH and CDR2 is LQKENI. There are 15 amino acids in the CDR3, from cysteine to phenylalanine inclusive. The entry retains the CDR3 DNA only, 45 bases that are in frame from base 1. V is cut by 1 base and J by 4 bases, and the space between the germline ends is 12 bases. Library preparation was by RT-PCR. Reads for this sample came from an Illumina HiSeq 2500. TCRdb took the public reads, trimmed them with fastp at Q25, ran MiXCR for clone calling and kept in-frame beta chains. Every distinct CDR3 protein forms one entry, paired with its most common genes and DNA. For this sample the table gives approximately 250,000 distinct CDR3 sequences, of which more than 9% were detected only once. The ten largest clones capture approximately 7.8% of the sample.

This receptor was identified in a man aged 45-65 years who received an inactivated influenza vaccine. Donor details come from another sample of the same person, matched by shared clones. Sequences were derived from non-naive T cells sorted from PBMCs, sampled approximately 15 days before vaccination. The sample's cell subset or site label, decoded: memory T cell fraction. The chain joins TRBV18 to TRBJ2-3; 5 matching bases give a weak D call of TRBD2. Read as DNA, the sequence is TGTGCCAGCTCACCACTCGTGGAGGTCCCAGATACGCAGTATTTT. Its coded protein is CASSPLVEVPDTQYF.